This T cell receptor beta chain came from a study of cytomegalovirus exposure and HLA in healthy donors. V dropped 6 bases and J dropped 9 bases, with 18 bases sitting between them. CDR3 length: 14 amino acids. Germline values: CDR1 MRHNA, CDR2 SNTAGT. PCR employed 60 Vbeta and 13 Jbeta primers. Here immunoSEQ multiplex PCR was the method, and the copy in TCRdb shows in-frame clones only, minus some. The data show tens of thousands of clones, almost 75% seen once. The source material was PBMCs. This sequence originates from a man aged 45-60 years in good health and CMV-seronegative. The rearrangement links TRBV6-4 to TRBJ2-1; the D gene is possibly TRBD2 (5 bases). The CDR3 coding sequence is TGTGCCAGCAGCCCTAGCTCGAGGTGGGGTGAGCAGTTCTTC. As protein: CASSPSSRWGEQFF.